This T cell receptor (beta chain) comes out of a study of regulatory T cells in long-lasting Graves disease. Arm-PCR of CDR3 regions and iRepertoire HTBI primers were used to build TCR beta libraries. TCRdb passed the multiplex PCR reads through MiXCR, listing each CDR3 protein once. Of roughly 400,000 distinct CDR3 sequences in the sample, around 15% were seen once. V was cut by 2 bases and J by 1 base, with 7 bases left in between. The CDR3 length is 15 residues. Germline CDR1 and CDR2: KGHDR and SFDVKD. This sample's time point: newly diagnosed GD, antithyroid drugs for less than 3 months. After RNA was extracted from PBMCs, the TCR library was made from it. The same sample was also studied in work on T cells in Graves' hyperthyroidism and ophthalmopathy.

The chain employs TRBV24-1 and TRBJ1-4; D uncertain. Sequenced here: peripheral blood mononuclear cells (PBMCs), sampled at new diagnosis, from a patient treated with antithyroid drugs. This receptor was identified in a young woman with Graves disease. CDR3 sequence (DNA): TGTGCCACCAGTGATTCGGACCGAACTAATGAAAAACTGTTTTTT. Its protein product is CATSDSDRTNEKLFF.